This T cell receptor beta chain was observed in a study of blood T cell repertoires in COVID-19. Study context: Acute and convalescent COVID-19 specimens originated in the United States, Italy and Spain. The cDNA or gDNA used as material had been derived from T cells, B-cell-depleted T cells, or PBMCs.

In the original workflow: Amplified reference gene primers provided the basis for estimating nucleated cell counts. The table came from immunoSEQ multiplex PCR; TCRdb's copy has only in-frame clones and leaves some out. The D gene and trimming were derived from the DNA, and the V and J assignments and clone size from that table. This table has about 87,000 clones, 75% appearing once. J lost 10 bases, V lost 4 bases, and 5 bases had no gene match. Germline lookup yields CDR1 MNHNY and CDR2 SVGAGI (reference sequence). The CDR3 sequence is 12 residues long. The chain employs TRBV6-6 and TRBJ1-1; TRBD1 agrees at 8 bases. The sequencing sample was made of peripheral blood. This clonotype was obtained from a woman between 45 and 60 years old with acute or convalescent COVID-19. The CDR3 sequence: CASSFLGQGAFF. In DNA form, the CDR3 reads TGTGCCAGCAGTTTCCTTGGACAGGGAGCTTTCTTT.